The rows below give T cell receptor beta chains drawn from one sample of a study of T cell responses to AZD1222 COVID-19 vaccine. Here immunoSEQ multiplex PCR was the method, and the copy in TCRdb shows in-frame clones only, minus some. This table has about 75,000 clones, around 87% appearing once. The material sequenced was peripheral blood, taken 28 days after the second AZD1222 dose. Receptors originate from an adult who received the AZD1222 COVID-19 vaccine. Both conserved end residues are part of each CDR3. Fields, in order: CDR3 DNA, CDR3 protein, V gene, clone size, D gene, CDR3 length, J gene. The D gene is left open where the match is weak. Clone sizes are given selectively: once, few, many, or a class where the clone is expanded.

CDR3nt: TGTGCCAGCACCGTGGGGATCATGAACACTGAAGCTTTCTTT
CDR3aa: CASTVGIMNTEAFF
v_gene: TRBV7-9
abundance: -
d_gene: -
len: 14
j_gene: TRBJ1-1

CDR3nt: TGTGCCAGCAGCCCGGGGGACGCCCGGAACACCGGGGAGCTGTTTTTT
CDR3aa: CASSPGDARNTGELFF
v_gene: TRBV7-2
abundance: once
d_gene: -
len: 16
j_gene: TRBJ2-2

CDR3nt: TGTGCCTGGAGACGAGAGGTTGCTCAGCCCCAGCATTTT
CDR3aa: CAWRREVAQPQHF
v_gene: TRBV30
abundance: -
d_gene: -
len: 13
j_gene: TRBJ1-5

CDR3nt: TGCGCCAGCAGCTCGAGCCAGGGGAACACTGAAGCTTTCTTT
CDR3aa: CASSSSQGNTEAFF
v_gene: TRBV5-1
abundance: -
d_gene: -
len: 14
j_gene: TRBJ1-1

CDR3nt: TGTGCCAGCAGCCCTGGGACACCCCAAGAGACCCAGTACTTC
CDR3aa: CASSPGTPQETQYF
v_gene: TRBV2
abundance: few
d_gene: -
len: 14
j_gene: TRBJ2-5

CDR3nt: TGTGCCAGCAGCTCCCCGAACGCAAGGGGCTACACCTTC
CDR3aa: CASSSPNARGYTF
v_gene: TRBV7-3
abundance: -
d_gene: -
len: 13
j_gene: TRBJ1-2

CDR3nt: TGTGCCACCAGCAGAGGCAGGGGTTCCCCTACGCAGTATTTT
CDR3aa: CATSRGRGSPTQYF
v_gene: TRBV15
abundance: -
d_gene: -
len: 14
j_gene: TRBJ2-3

CDR3nt: TGTGCCAGTAACCCCGGGGACTATCTTCCGCTTTATGGCTACACCTTC
CDR3aa: CASNPGDYLPLYGYTF
v_gene: TRBV19
abundance: -
d_gene: -
len: 16
j_gene: TRBJ1-2

CDR3nt: TGTGCCTGGAGTGTAGATCCTTTACCCCTCCACTTT
CDR3aa: CAWSVDPLPLHF
v_gene: TRBV30
abundance: -
d_gene: -
len: 12
j_gene: TRBJ1-6

CDR3nt: TGTGCCGCGGGCAGGGGATTTGATGAGCAGTACTTC
CDR3aa: CAAGRGFDEQYF
v_gene: TRBV7-9
abundance: -
d_gene: -
len: 12
j_gene: TRBJ2-7